The 28 T cell receptor beta chains presented below share a single source sample, sequenced in a study of CD8 T cells in Susac syndrome. With random hexamers, reverse transcription was performed on about 0.5 to 1 ug of RNA. TCRdb reprocessed the immunoSEQ multiplex PCR reads with MiXCR, giving one entry per CDR3 protein. Of around 140,000 distinct CDR3 sequences in the sample, 80% were seen once. Input material: CD8+ T cells from PBMCs. The source of these receptors is a human donor with multiple sclerosis.

In nucleotides, the CDR3 is TGTGCCAGTTCTCCAAAGTCCCATAGAGGTGGTGGCTACACCTTC. Translated, it gives CASSPKSHRGGGYTF. The chain recombines TRBV19 with TRBJ1-2; D gene uncertain. This CDR3 region has 15 residues. Germline V gene lookup returns CDR1 LNHDA and CDR2 SQIVND (reference sequence). Trimming cost V 8 bases and J 7 bases, with 23 bases left between them.

The rearrangement uses TRBV19 and TRBJ2-2, with 9 bases fitting TRBD2. V dropped 5 bases and J dropped 5; count of bases not matched to a gene: 9. The CDR3 spans 16 residues. Germline assignment: CDR1 LNHDA and CDR2 SQIVND (reference sequence). CDR3 loop: CASSAGTSLLTGELFF. The CDR3 nucleotides read TGTGCCAGTAGTGCCGGGACTAGCCTCCTAACCGGGGAGCTGTTTTTT. Using reference TRBV19 and TRBJ2-2 for the parts outside the CDR3, the full variable domain is DGGITQSPKYLFRKEGQNVTLSCEQNLNHDAMYWYRQDPGQGLRLIYYSQIVNDFQKGDIAEGYSVSREKKESFPLTVTSAQKNPTAFYLCASSAGTSLLTGELFFGEGSRLTVL.

The chain recombines TRBV6-1 with TRBJ2-7; TRBD1 might be the D (5 bases). CDR3 size: 13 residues. Germline V gene lookup returns CDR1 MNHNS and CDR2 SASEGT. Trimming stripped 7 bases from V and 5 bases from J, with 15 bases between. The CDR3 loop reads CASTGPAGDEQYV. The CDR3 DNA sequence: TGTGCCAGCACAGGGCCGGCTGGAGACGAGCAGTACGTC.

The chain joins TRBV4-3 to TRBJ2-1, with D tentatively TRBD1 or TRBD2 (5 bases each). This CDR3 has 18 amino acids. The V gene lost 0 bases and the J gene lost 8 bases, with 23 bases spanning the gap. CDR1 is LGHNA, CDR2 YSLEER, per germline. For the CDR3, the DNA is TGCGCCAGCAGCCAAGATTGGGGGTCCCAGGGAGTATATGATGAGCAGTTCTTC. Protein product: CASSQDWGSQGVYDEQFF.

This clonotype was observed a single time. The CDR3 loop is CASNRPRGEGSTEAFF. Written as DNA, the CDR3 is TGTGCCAGTAACAGACCTCGGGGGGAAGGGAGCACTGAAGCTTTCTTT. This rearrangement joins TRBV19 to TRBJ1-1; D possibly corresponds to TRBD1 (5 bases). The CDR3 totals 16 residues. V was clipped by 7 bases and J by 4 bases, with 22 bases between them. CDR1 LNHDA and CDR2 SQIVND come from the germline V gene (reference sequence).

This clonotype was seen just once. The gene calls are TRBV20-1 and TRBJ1-1; TRBD1 aligns across 9 bases. The V segment lost 2 bases and the J segment 5 bases; nucleotides outside the gene matches: 9. The CDR3 extends over 15 amino acids. Germline V gene data show CDR1 as DFQATT and CDR2 as SNEGSKA (reference sequence). CDR3 sequence: CSARSDRDRVTEAFF. The CDR3 nucleotides read TGCAGTGCTAGATCCGACCGGGACAGGGTAACTGAAGCTTTCTTT.

J is TRBJ2-5 and V is TRBV5-6, with 7 nucleotides matching TRBD1. V shed 4 bases and J 4 bases; nucleotides not matched to a gene: 13. CDR1 is SGHDT and CDR2 is YYEEEE in the germline V gene. The CDR3 has 16 amino acids. Here the CDR3 reads CASSLAPGPGGETQYF. CDR3 DNA sequence: TGTGCCAGCAGCCTCGCCCCGGGACCAGGGGGAGAGACCCAGTACTTC.

The chain is built from TRBV7-9 and TRBJ1-2; D gene ambiguous. V was trimmed by 1 base and J by 3 bases, leaving 3 bases between them. CDR1 is SEHNR and CDR2 is FQNEAQ in the germline V gene (reference sequence). The CDR3 runs 12 residues. The CDR3 loop reads CASSLDHYGYTF. CDR3 DNA: TGTGCCAGCAGCTTAGATCACTATGGCTACACCTTC. Full variable domain (rest looked up from reference TRBV7-9 and TRBJ1-2): DTGVSQNPRHKITKRGQNVTFRCDPISEHNRLYWYRQTLGQGPEFLTYFQNEAQLEKSRLLSDRFSAERPKGSFSTLEIQRTEQGDSAMYLCASSLDHYGYTFGSGTRLTVV.

This chain links TRBV19 with TRBJ2-2, with a possible D match to TRBD1 (6 bases). The V gene lost 4 bases and the J gene lost 5 bases, with 11 bases spanning the gap. Germline V CDR1 and CDR2: LNHDA, SQIVND (reference sequence). The CDR3 contains 14 residues. The CDR3 DNA reads as TGTGCCAGTAGTAAGGGACATCTAACCGGGGAGCTGTTTTTT. Its protein product is CASSKGHLTGELFF. Supplemented by reference TRBV19 and TRBJ2-2, the full variable domain reads DGGITQSPKYLFRKEGQNVTLSCEQNLNHDAMYWYRQDPGQGLRLIYYSQIVNDFQKGDIAEGYSVSREKKESFPLTVTSAQKNPTAFYLCASSKGHLTGELFFGEGSRLTVL.

The CDR3 DNA is TGTGCCAGCAGTTACTCCCTTGTGCAGGGGATAGGTTCACCCCTCCACTTT. As protein: CASSYSLVQGIGSPLHF. The chain couples TRBV6-5 to TRBJ1-6; D may be TRBD1 (6 bases). V lost 0 bases to trimming and J lost 9 bases, with 18 bases between them. Germline V gene lookup returns CDR1 MNHEY and CDR2 SVGAGI. This CDR3 has 17 amino acids.

The chain uses TRBV30 and TRBJ2-1, with D perhaps assigned TRBD1 or TRBD2 (6 bases each). V gave up 3 bases and J gave up 10 bases, with 10 bases separating them. Germline CDR1 reads GTSNPN; CDR2 reads SVGIG (reference sequence). The CDR3 runs 11 residues. CDR3 residues: CAWRGGPEQFF. The CDR3 nucleotides are TGTGCCTGGAGGGGGGGCCCCGAGCAGTTCTTC.

The rearrangement joins TRBV3-1 to TRBJ2-2, with a possible D match to TRBD2 (7 bases). Germline V gene lookup returns CDR1 LGHDT and CDR2 YNNKEL (reference sequence). The CDR3 is 19 residues long. V lost 2 bases, J lost 1 base, and 20 bases lay in between. The CDR3 here is CASSQQSWGGGLNTGELFF. The CDR3 DNA reads as TGTGCCAGCAGCCAACAATCGTGGGGGGGCGGGTTGAACACCGGGGAGCTGTTTTTT.

V and J are TRBV12-3 or TRBV12-4 and TRBJ1-2, with unresolved D. CDR3 length: 14 residues. V shed 3 bases and J shed 0 bases, with 8 bases lying between them. CDR3 sequence reads: CASSFRLSNYGYTF. In DNA, the CDR3 is TGTGCCAGCAGTTTTCGGCTTTCTAACTATGGCTACACCTTC.

The genes are TRBV29-1 and TRBJ2-5; TRBD2 matches at 7 bases. Germline-derived CDR1 and CDR2 are SQVTM and ANQGSEA. The CDR3 is 13 residues long. Losses at the gene ends were 7 bases for V and 5 bases for J; bases not matched to a gene: 10. The CDR3 coding sequence is TGCAGCGCCACCGGACTAGGCACTGAGACCCAGTACTTC. It specifies CSATGLGTETQYF.

The chain recombines TRBV3-1 with TRBJ1-1, with D perhaps matching TRBD1 (6 bases). CDR3 size: 13 residues. Germline V gene lookup returns CDR1 LGHDT and CDR2 YNNKEL (reference sequence). Trimming removed 3 bases at V and 4 bases at J, with 9 bases between. The CDR3 sequence: CASSQGAVTEAFF. The DNA for the CDR3 is TGTGCCAGCAGCCAGGGGGCCGTCACTGAAGCTTTCTTT.

This chain connects TRBV20-1 to TRBJ2-1, with D maybe TRBD1 (5 bases). Trimming took off 7 bases at V and 0 bases at J, with 16 bases between the two ends. Germline CDR1 and CDR2: DFQATT and SNEGSKA (reference sequence). The CDR3 runs 15 residues. The CDR3 reads CSVDRWHPSYNEQFF. In DNA form, the CDR3 reads TGCAGTGTCGACAGATGGCACCCCTCCTACAATGAGCAGTTCTTC.

DNA of the CDR3: TGTGCCAGCAGCCAAGATAGGGCAGGGCTAGGGGATACGCAGTATTTT. Translating it yields CASSQDRAGLGDTQYF. This chain uses TRBV3-1 with TRBJ2-3; perhaps TRBD1 as D (5 bases). V was pared by 0 bases and J by 6 bases, with 16 bases between. The CDR3 length is 16 residues. CDR1 LGHDT and CDR2 YNNKEL come from the germline V gene (reference sequence).

CDR3 loop: CASSLYRTSGGSSYEQYV. In DNA form, the CDR3 reads TGTGCCAGCAGCTTATATCGGACTAGCGGGGGTAGCTCCTACGAGCAGTACGTC. J is TRBJ2-7 and V is TRBV7-9; TRBD2 agrees at 13 bases. Germline trimming cut 2 bases from V and 0 bases from J; bases unmatched to any gene: 7. This CDR3 is 18 amino acids long. In germline, CDR1 is SEHNR, CDR2 FQNEAQ (reference sequence).

The chain couples TRBV2 to TRBJ1-2; D gene unclear. Germline CDR1 SNHLY, CDR2 FYNNEI. The CDR3 covers 14 residues. The V end was cut by 5 bases, the J end by 8 bases, with 18 bases between. CDR3 amino acids: CASSQSPGREGYTF. CDR3 DNA sequence: TGTGCCAGCAGTCAGAGTCCCGGGCGGGAGGGCTACACCTTC. The full variable domain, in which reference TRBV2 and TRBJ1-2 provide the parts outside the CDR3, is EPEVTQTPSHQVTQMGQEVILRCVPISNHLYFYWYRQILGQKVEFLVSFYNNEISEKSEIFDDQFSVERPDGSNFTLKIRSTKLEDSAMYFCASSQSPGREGYTFGSGTRLTVV.

This sequence joins TRBV20-1 and TRBJ1-1, with D possibly TRBD1 on 5 matching bases. The CDR3 contains 13 residues. Trimming cost V 1 base and J 6 bases, with 12 bases left between them. The germline V gene has CDR1 DFQATT and CDR2 SNEGSKA (reference sequence). The CDR3 region has the DNA TGCAGTGCTAGAGGGGGGGATAGCGCTGAAGCTTTCTTT. Its translation: CSARGGDSAEAFF.

CDR3 nucleotides: TGCAGTGCTTGGGCCGGGACAGAGGACGAGCAGTACTTC. This translates into CSAWAGTEDEQYF. V and J are TRBV20-1 and TRBJ2-7; TRBD1 agrees at 7 bases. The CDR3 is made up of 13 amino acids. Trimming took 5 bases from V and 5 from J; bases not matched to a gene: 9. Per the germline V gene, CDR1 is DFQATT and CDR2 is SNEGSKA (reference sequence).

J is TRBJ2-7 and V is TRBV20-1; D not resolved. CDR3 length equals 14 residues. With 0 bases removed from V and 0 bases from J, the gap between germline ends came to 9 bases. Per the germline V gene, CDR1 is DFQATT and CDR2 is SNEGSKA (reference sequence). The CDR3 region is CSARDWGNSYEQYF. The CDR3 nucleotides are TGCAGTGCTAGAGATTGGGGTAACTCCTACGAGCAGTACTTC.

This clonotype was found once. The chain combines TRBV15 with TRBJ1-1; tentative D call: TRBD1 (6 bases). CDR3 length: 16 amino acids. Germline V CDR1 and CDR2: LNHNV, YYDKDF (reference sequence). Trimming removed 0 bases at V and 4 bases at J, with 15 bases between. CDR3 in amino acids: CATSRENGFRGTEAFF. The CDR3 coding sequence is TGTGCCACCAGCAGAGAAAATGGATTCAGGGGCACTGAAGCTTTCTTT.

The rearrangement uses TRBV5-6 and TRBJ2-7; no firm D call. Germline values: CDR1 SGHDT, CDR2 YYEEEE. This CDR3 has 13 residues. Trimming left V 2 bases short and J 0 bases short, with 6 bases between. The CDR3: CASSFDSSYEQYV. The CDR3, as DNA: TGTGCCAGCAGCTTTGACTCCTCCTACGAGCAGTACGTC.

The chain is built from TRBV4-2 and TRBJ2-2; tentatively, D is TRBD1 (6 bases). This CDR3 spans 15 amino acids. The V and J ends lost 0 bases and 5 bases respectively, with 10 bases between them. Germline V gives CDR1 LGHNA, CDR2 YNFKEQ. CDR3 amino acids: CASSQDSQGTGELFF. DNA of the CDR3: TGTGCCAGCAGCCAAGACTCACAGGGAACCGGGGAGCTGTTTTTT.

The chain joins TRBV19 to TRBJ1-2; no reliable D call. The CDR3 runs 15 residues. The germline V gene has CDR1 LNHDA and CDR2 SQIVND (reference sequence). Trimming cost V 3 bases and J 6 bases, with 17 bases left between them. As DNA, the CDR3 is TGTGCCAGTAGTATTATGACTCGGGGAGCAAATGGCTACACCTTC. Amino acid sequence: CASSIMTRGANGYTF.

This rearrangement joins TRBV30 to TRBJ1-6; no definite D call. Trimming removed 3 bases at V and 0 bases at J, with 18 bases between. The germline V gene has CDR1 GTSNPN and CDR2 SVGIG (reference sequence). The CDR3 runs to 18 residues. CDR3 loop: CAWSPRDFGSSYNSPLHF. The CDR3 coding sequence is TGTGCCTGGAGCCCCCGGGATTTTGGCAGCTCCTATAATTCACCCCTCCACTTT. Looking up the rest from reference TRBV30 and TRBJ1-6 gives the full variable domain: SQTIHQWPATLVQPVGSPLSLECTVEGTSNPNLYWYRQAAGRGLQLLFYSVGIGQISSEVPQNLSASRPQDRQFILSSKKLLLSDSGFYLCAWSPRDFGSSYNSPLHFGNGTRLTVT.

This chain links TRBV7-8 with TRBJ2-3; 9 nucleotides agree with TRBD1. CDR3 size: 16 residues. Per the germline V gene, CDR1 is SGHVS and CDR2 is FQNEAQ. J lost 0 bases, V lost 3 bases, and 4 bases had no gene match. CDR3 in DNA: TGTGCCAGCAGCTTCGCGGGACAGGGAAGCACAGATACGCAGTATTTT. The encoded protein is CASSFAGQGSTDTQYF.